Listed below are T cell receptor beta chains from one sample, sequenced in a study of regulatory T cells in long-lasting Graves disease. TCRdb re-analysed the multiplex PCR reads in MiXCR, keeping a single row per CDR3 protein. The repertoire holds 360,000 or so distinct CDR3 sequences, with about 11% as singletons. These records were also assigned to another study, of T cells in Graves' hyperthyroidism and ophthalmopathy.

Sequencing was performed on peripheral blood mononuclear cells (PBMCs), taken at new diagnosis, from a patient treated with antithyroid drugs. Receptors were obtained from a woman aged 18-29 years with Graves disease. The CDR3 runs from the conserved cysteine through the conserved F or W. Fields, in order: CDR3 DNA, CDR3 protein, D gene, clone size, V gene, J gene. The D gene is left open where the match is weak. A row's size may be missing; if present it is once, few, many or a size class.

CDR3nt: TGTGCCAGCAGTTTCATGGCTAGAGGGGAGCAGTTCTTC; CDR3aa: CASSFMARGEQFF; d_gene: -; abundance: many; v_gene: TRBV12-3/TRBV12-4; j_gene: TRBJ2-1
CDR3nt: TGTGCCAGCAGCTTGACCGGGACAGGGTACGGCTACACCTTC; CDR3aa: CASSLTGTGYGYTF; d_gene: TRBD1; abundance: many; v_gene: TRBV2; j_gene: TRBJ1-2
CDR3nt: TGTGCCAGCAGCTCCCCGGACAGGGCGGGGGAGCAGTACTTC; CDR3aa: CASSSPDRAGEQYF; d_gene: TRBD1; abundance: -; v_gene: TRBV7-2; j_gene: TRBJ2-7
CDR3nt: TGTGCCAGCAGTACCTACAGGGGGCGAGACACTGAAGCTTTCTTT; CDR3aa: CASSTYRGRDTEAFF; d_gene: TRBD1; abundance: many; v_gene: TRBV27; j_gene: TRBJ1-1
CDR3nt: TGTGCCAGCAGCTTAGCGGGGGGCCCGTCCTACAATGAGCAGTTCTTC; CDR3aa: CASSLAGGPSYNEQFF; d_gene: -; abundance: many; v_gene: TRBV11-2; j_gene: TRBJ2-1
CDR3nt: TGTGCCAGCAGCTTACTTCTTTCTAACACTGAAGCTTTCTTT; CDR3aa: CASSLLLSNTEAFF; d_gene: -; abundance: many; v_gene: TRBV7-2; j_gene: TRBJ1-1
CDR3nt: TGTGCCAGCAGCTTGACAGGTGCTCCTGAAAAACTGTTTTTT; CDR3aa: CASSLTGAPEKLFF; d_gene: -; abundance: many; v_gene: TRBV7-2; j_gene: TRBJ1-4
CDR3nt: TGCGCCAGCAGCTCTTGGTCCGGAGGAAACACTGAAGCTTTCTTT; CDR3aa: CASSSWSGGNTEAFF; d_gene: -; abundance: few; v_gene: TRBV5-1; j_gene: TRBJ1-1
CDR3nt: TGTGCCACCAGCAGAGATTGGCAGGGCCGATCACCCCTCCACTTT; CDR3aa: CATSRDWQGRSPLHF; d_gene: -; abundance: few; v_gene: TRBV15; j_gene: TRBJ1-6
CDR3nt: TGCGCCAGCAGCCAAGTGGGGGGGGCCACTGAAGCTTTCTTT; CDR3aa: CASSQVGGATEAFF; d_gene: -; abundance: -; v_gene: TRBV4-1; j_gene: TRBJ1-1
CDR3nt: TGTGCCAGCAGTGACTGGGGAGGGGGTCAGCCCCAGCATTTT; CDR3aa: CASSDWGGGQPQHF; d_gene: -; abundance: many; v_gene: TRBV2; j_gene: TRBJ1-5
CDR3nt: TGTGCCAGTAGTAGAGGGCCGAGTAGCAATCAGCCCCAGCATTTT; CDR3aa: CASSRGPSSNQPQHF; d_gene: -; abundance: -; v_gene: TRBV19; j_gene: TRBJ1-5
CDR3nt: TGTGCCAGCAGCTTAGTTGTAGCGAGGAATGAGCAGTTCTTC; CDR3aa: CASSLVVARNEQFF; d_gene: -; abundance: few; v_gene: TRBV7-2; j_gene: TRBJ2-1
CDR3nt: TGTGCCAGCAGCTTAGTTAGGGGGGGGCCTCTTCGCGAGCAGTACTTC; CDR3aa: CASSLVRGGPLREQYF; d_gene: -; abundance: many; v_gene: TRBV7-8; j_gene: TRBJ2-7
CDR3nt: TGTGCCAGCAGTTTAGGGACTAGCGGGGGGCAACGTTCGGGCACCGGGGAGCTGTCTTTT; CDR3aa: CASSLGTSGGQRSGTGELSF; d_gene: TRBD2; abundance: -; v_gene: TRBV7-2; j_gene: TRBJ2-2
CDR3nt: TGTGCCAGCAGCTTAGGGGCGGCAGGCACTGAAGCTTTCTTT; CDR3aa: CASSLGAAGTEAFF; d_gene: -; abundance: -; v_gene: TRBV11-2; j_gene: TRBJ1-1
CDR3nt: TGCAGTGCTAGAGTTCGTAGCGGCACAGATACGCAGTATTTT; CDR3aa: CSARVRSGTDTQYF; d_gene: -; abundance: many; v_gene: TRBV20-1; j_gene: TRBJ2-3
CDR3nt: TGTGCCAGCAGTTACCCTCGTGGTCGGCTAGCGGGAGTTGGGAACCAAGAGACCCAGTACTTC; CDR3aa: CASSYPRGRLAGVGNQETQYF; d_gene: TRBD2; abundance: many; v_gene: TRBV6-2/TRBV6-3; j_gene: TRBJ2-5
CDR3nt: TGTGCTAGTGGTCCGGGGACTAGCGGGGGAGGCACAGATACGCAGTATTTT; CDR3aa: CASGPGTSGGGTDTQYF; d_gene: TRBD2; abundance: many; v_gene: TRBV12-5; j_gene: TRBJ2-3
CDR3nt: TGTGCCAGCAGCCGACAGGGTGGGGACTATGGCTACACCTTC; CDR3aa: CASSRQGGDYGYTF; d_gene: TRBD1; abundance: many; v_gene: TRBV27; j_gene: TRBJ1-2
CDR3nt: TGTGCCAGCAGGGGAACAGGGGGAAATAATCAGCCCCAGCATTTT; CDR3aa: CASRGTGGNNQPQHF; d_gene: TRBD1; abundance: many; v_gene: TRBV6-2/TRBV6-3; j_gene: TRBJ1-5
CDR3nt: TGTGCCAGCAACCAAGATTTGGCAGCTGCAAGGCGGGATGAAAAACTGTTTTTT; CDR3aa: CASNQDLAAARRDEKLFF; d_gene: -; abundance: -; v_gene: TRBV7-9; j_gene: TRBJ1-4
CDR3nt: TGTGCCAGCGGCCACGCAGGGGAAACTGATGGCTACACCTTC; CDR3aa: CASGHAGETDGYTF; d_gene: -; abundance: few; v_gene: TRBV7-9; j_gene: TRBJ1-2